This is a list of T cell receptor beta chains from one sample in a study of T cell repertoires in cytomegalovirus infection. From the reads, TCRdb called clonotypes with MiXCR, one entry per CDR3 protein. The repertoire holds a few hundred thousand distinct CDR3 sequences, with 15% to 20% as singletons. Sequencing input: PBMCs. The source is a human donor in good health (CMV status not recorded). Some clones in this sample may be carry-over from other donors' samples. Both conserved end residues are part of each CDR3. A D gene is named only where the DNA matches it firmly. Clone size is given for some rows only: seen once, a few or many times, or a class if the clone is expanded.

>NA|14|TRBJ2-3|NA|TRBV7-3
TGTGCCAGCAGCTTAAGGCTAGATTCGGATACGCAGTATTTT
CASSLRLDSDTQYF
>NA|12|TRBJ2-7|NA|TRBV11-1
TGTGCCAGCAGCTTAGTGGTCTCCGAGCAGTACTTC
CASSLVVSEQYF
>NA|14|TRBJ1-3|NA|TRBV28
TGTGCCAGCAGGCCCCAGGGAGGGGGAAACACCATATATTTT
CASRPQGGGNTIYF
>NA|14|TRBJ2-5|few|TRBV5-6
TGTGCCAGCAGCTACCGTGTTCCCGCCGGGACCCAGTACTTC
CASSYRVPAGTQYF
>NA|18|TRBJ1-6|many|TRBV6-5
TGTGCCAGCAGTTACTCCAAGGGGGGACAAAGATTGGAGTCACCCCTCCACTTT
CASSYSKGGQRLESPLHF
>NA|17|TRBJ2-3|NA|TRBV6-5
TGTGCCAGCAGTTACCGCGGAGGGGGGGCGGTCTCAGATACGCAGTATTTT
CASSYRGGGAVSDTQYF
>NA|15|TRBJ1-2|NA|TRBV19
TGTGCCAGTAGTACCGCCTGGGGTCCCAACTATGGCTACACCTTC
CASSTAWGPNYGYTF
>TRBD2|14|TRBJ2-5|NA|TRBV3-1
TGTGCCAGCAGCCCGACTAGCTTTGGAGAGACCCAGTACTTC
CASSPTSFGETQYF
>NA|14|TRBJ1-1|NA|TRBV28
TGTGCCAGCAGTATCCCTCTTATGAACACTGAAGCTTTCTTT
CASSIPLMNTEAFF
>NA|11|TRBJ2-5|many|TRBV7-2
TGTGCCAGCAGCAAAGGAGAGACCCAGTACTTC
CASSKGETQYF
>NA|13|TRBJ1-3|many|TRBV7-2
TGTGCCAGCAGCTCTATTTCGGGCGTCAATCAGTATTTT
CASSSISGVNQYF
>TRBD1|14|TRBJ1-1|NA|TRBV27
TGTGCCAGCAGCCAACGGACAGGGGACACTGAAGCTTTCTTT
CASSQRTGDTEAFF
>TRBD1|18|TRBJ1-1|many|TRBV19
TGTGCCAGTACCATATCCCCGCGACAGGGCGAGGGAAACACTGAAGCTTTCTTT
CASTISPRQGEGNTEAFF
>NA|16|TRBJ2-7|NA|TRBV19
TGTGCCAGTAGCGATTGGGGGCCTAAGAGCTCCTACGAGCAGTACTTC
CASSDWGPKSSYEQYF
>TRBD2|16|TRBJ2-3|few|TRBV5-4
TGTGCCAGCAGCTTGGTACTAGCGGGGGCCACAGATACGCAGTATTTT
CASSLVLAGATDTQYF
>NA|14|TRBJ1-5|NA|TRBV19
TGTGCCGCCTGGGGACACCTATTCAATCAGCCCCAGCATTTT
CAAWGHLFNQPQHF
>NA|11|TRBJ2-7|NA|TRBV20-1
TGCAGTGCTACTAGACAGGACGAGCAGTACTTC
CSATRQDEQYF
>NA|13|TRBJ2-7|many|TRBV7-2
TGTGCCAGCAGCTCCCACCCTGCCTACGAGCAGTACTTC
CASSSHPAYEQYF
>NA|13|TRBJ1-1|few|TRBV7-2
TGTGCCAGCAGTACAGGCGGCCGACAGTCCGCTTTCTTT
CASSTGGRQSAFF
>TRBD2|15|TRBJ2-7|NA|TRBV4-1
TGCGCCAGCAGCCAAACGCGGGGGGGAGCTTACGAGCAGTACTTC
CASSQTRGGAYEQYF
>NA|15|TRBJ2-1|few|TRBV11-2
TGTGCCAGCAGCCCCCCCGGGACCCCCTACAATGAGCAGTTCTTC
CASSPPGTPYNEQFF
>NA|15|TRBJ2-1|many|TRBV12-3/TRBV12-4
TGTGCCAGCAGTTTATGGACCCGGGACCCGAATGAGCAGTTCTTC
CASSLWTRDPNEQFF
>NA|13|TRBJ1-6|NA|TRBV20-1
TGCAGTGCTTCTAGGGGGGATAAATCACCCCTCCACTTT
CSASRGDKSPLHF
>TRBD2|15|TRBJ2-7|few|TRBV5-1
TGCGCCAGCAGCCCCGGACTAGCGGGGAGTCACGAGCAGTACTTC
CASSPGLAGSHEQYF
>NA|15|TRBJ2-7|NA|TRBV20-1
TGCAGTGCTAGAGGGCAGCAGTTAACCTCCTACGAGCAGTACTTC
CSARGQQLTSYEQYF
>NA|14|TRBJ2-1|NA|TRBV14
TGTGCCAGCAGCCAAGGGTTCTCCTACAATGAGCAGTTCTTC
CASSQGFSYNEQFF
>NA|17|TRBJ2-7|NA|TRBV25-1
TGTGCCAGCAGTGAATATTTCCACAGGGACCATAACTACGAGCAGTACTTC
CASSEYFHRDHNYEQYF
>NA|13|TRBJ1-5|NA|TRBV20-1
TGCAGTGCTAGAGAGCATAGCAATCAGCCCCAGCATTTT
CSAREHSNQPQHF
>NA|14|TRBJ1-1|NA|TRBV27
TGTGCCAGCAGTAACAAGCCAATCATATTCGGAGCTTTCTTT
CASSNKPIIFGAFF
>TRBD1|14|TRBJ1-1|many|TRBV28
TGTGCCAGCAGCAATACAGGGGTTGGCACTGAAGCTTTCTTT
CASSNTGVGTEAFF
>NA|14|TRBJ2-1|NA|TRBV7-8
TGTGCCAGCAGCTTAATAACAGGTGACAATGAGCAGTTCTTC
CASSLITGDNEQFF
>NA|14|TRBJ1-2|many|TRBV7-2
TGTGCCAGCAGCTTAGAGACAGGCGTCTGGGGCTACACCTTC
CASSLETGVWGYTF
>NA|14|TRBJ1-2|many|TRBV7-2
TGTGCCAGCAGCCCTGGGGGGGGGGACTATGGCTACACCTTC
CASSPGGGDYGYTF
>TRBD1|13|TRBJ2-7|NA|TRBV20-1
TGCAGTGCGTCGGGACAGGCGAACTACGAGCAGTACTTC
CSASGQANYEQYF
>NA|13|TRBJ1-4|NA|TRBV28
TGTGCCAGCATAAAGAGGGTCGGTGAAAAACTGTTTTTT
CASIKRVGEKLFF
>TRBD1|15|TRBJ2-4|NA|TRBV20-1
TGCAGTGCTAGAGAACAGGGGGCGGCCAAAAACATTCAGTACTTC
CSAREQGAAKNIQYF
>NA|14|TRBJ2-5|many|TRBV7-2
TGTGCCAGCAGCTCCCAAGGGGGTCAAGAGACCCAGTACTTC
CASSSQGGQETQYF
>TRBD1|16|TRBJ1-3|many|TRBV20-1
TGCAGTGCTAGTGCGGGACAGGGGATTACTGGAAACACCATATATTTT
CSASAGQGITGNTIYF
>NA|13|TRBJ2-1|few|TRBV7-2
TGTGCCAGCAGCTTTGCAGGCCTGAATGAGCAGTTCTTC
CASSFAGLNEQFF
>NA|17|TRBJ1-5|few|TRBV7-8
TGTGCCAGCAGCTTAGATTCCCCCCGGTATAGCAATCAGCCCCAGCATTTT
CASSLDSPRYSNQPQHF
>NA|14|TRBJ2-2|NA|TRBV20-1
TGCAGTGCTGTCGCAGGGGTCAACACCGGGGAGCTGTTTTTT
CSAVAGVNTGELFF
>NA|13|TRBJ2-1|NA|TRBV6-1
TGTGCCAGCAGGGAGACGGTGGATAATGAGCAGTTCTTC
CASRETVDNEQFF
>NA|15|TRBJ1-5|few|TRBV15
TGTGCCACCAGCAGGCGAGGGAGCAGGAATCAGCCCCAGCATTTT
CATSRRGSRNQPQHF
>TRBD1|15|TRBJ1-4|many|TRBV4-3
TGCGCCAGCAGCCAAGATAGGGGGCCTAATGAAAAACTGTTTTTT
CASSQDRGPNEKLFF
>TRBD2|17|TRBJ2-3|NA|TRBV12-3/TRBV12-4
TGTGCCAGCAGCGATCTACTAGCGGGGGGGCAAGGAGATACGCAGTATTTT
CASSDLLAGGQGDTQYF
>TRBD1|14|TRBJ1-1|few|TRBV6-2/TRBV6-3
TGTGCCAGCAGTTACCCCGACAGGGGACCTGAAGCTTTCTTT
CASSYPDRGPEAFF
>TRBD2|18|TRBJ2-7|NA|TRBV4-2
TGTGCCGGCAGCCCCGCGGCGGGGGGCGCCTCCAGGGCCCACGAGCAGTACTTC
CAGSPAAGGASRAHEQYF
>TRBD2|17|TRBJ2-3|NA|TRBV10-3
TGTGCCATCAGTGAGACTAGCGGGGGGGCCGATACAGATACGCAGTATTTT
CAISETSGGADTDTQYF
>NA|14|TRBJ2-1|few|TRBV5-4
TGTGCCAGCAGTGGATACAAAGGGAACAATGAGCAGTTCTTC
CASSGYKGNNEQFF
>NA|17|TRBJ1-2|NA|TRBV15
TGTGCCACCAGCAGAGATTTGGGTTACTTCTCCAGCTATGGCTACACCTTC
CATSRDLGYFSSYGYTF
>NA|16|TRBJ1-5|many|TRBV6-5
TGTGCCAGCAGTTCGGGGAGGGGGGTTAGCAATCAGCCCCAGCATTTT
CASSSGRGVSNQPQHF
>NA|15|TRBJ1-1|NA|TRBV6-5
TGTGCCAGCAGTTACTCTAAGCAGGGGTATTCTGAAGCTTTCTTT
CASSYSKQGYSEAFF
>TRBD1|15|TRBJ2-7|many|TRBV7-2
TGTGCCAGCAGTTTACAGGGGGAAAGATCCTACGAGCAGTACTTC
CASSLQGERSYEQYF